The source of this TCR beta chain is a study of PD-L1 blockade in urothelial cancer. Germline CDR1 is SNHLY and CDR2 is FYNNEI. Trimming removed 2 bases at V and 14 bases at J, with 15 bases between. The CDR3 has 13 amino acids. TCRdb keeps only in-frame clones here, not all; method: immunoSEQ multiplex PCR. The sample comprises about 37,000 clones, nearly 85% of which are singletons, and roughly 14% rests with the top ten. Indicated time point: pretreatment peripheral blood. Patients' cancers were locally advanced or metastatic urothelial carcinomas. This sequence was found in a man aged 60-69 years with urothelial cancer. The material sequenced was PBMCs, taken around atezolizumab (anti-PD-L1) treatment. V is TRBV2 and J is TRBJ1-4, with D uncertain. For the CDR3, the DNA is TGTGCCAGCAGTGAAAGGGCGGGGATTAGGCTGTTTTTT. Translated, it gives CASSERAGIRLFF.